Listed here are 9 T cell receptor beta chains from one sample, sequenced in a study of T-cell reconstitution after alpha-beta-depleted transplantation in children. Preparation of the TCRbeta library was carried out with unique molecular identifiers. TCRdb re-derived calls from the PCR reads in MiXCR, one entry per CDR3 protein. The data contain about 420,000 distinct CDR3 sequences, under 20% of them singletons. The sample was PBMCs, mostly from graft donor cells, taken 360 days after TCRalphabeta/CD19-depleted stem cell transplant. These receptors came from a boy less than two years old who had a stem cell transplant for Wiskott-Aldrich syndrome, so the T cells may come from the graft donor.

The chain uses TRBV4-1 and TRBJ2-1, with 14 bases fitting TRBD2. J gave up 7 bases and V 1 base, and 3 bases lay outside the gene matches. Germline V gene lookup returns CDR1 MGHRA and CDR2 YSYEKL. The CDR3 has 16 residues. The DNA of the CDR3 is TGCGCCAGCAGCCAAGGACTAGCGGGAGGGCTTAATGAGCAGTTCTTC. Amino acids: CASSQGLAGGLNEQFF.

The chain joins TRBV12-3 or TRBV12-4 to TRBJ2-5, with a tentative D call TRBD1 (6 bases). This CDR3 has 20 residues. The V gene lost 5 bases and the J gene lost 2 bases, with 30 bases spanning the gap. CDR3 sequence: CASSGGKELWLDSKQETQYF. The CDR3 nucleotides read TGTGCCAGCAGTGGTGGAAAGGAGTTATGGCTGGACAGTAAACAAGAGACCCAGTACTTC.

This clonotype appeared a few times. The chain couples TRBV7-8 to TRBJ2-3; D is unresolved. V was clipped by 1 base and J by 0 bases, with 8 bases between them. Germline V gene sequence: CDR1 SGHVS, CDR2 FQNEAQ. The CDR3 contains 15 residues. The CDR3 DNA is TGTGCCAGCAGCTTAGTAGGTCTGAGCACAGATACGCAGTATTTT. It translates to CASSLVGLSTDTQYF. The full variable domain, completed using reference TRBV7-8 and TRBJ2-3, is GAGVSQSPRYKVAKRGQDVALRCDPISGHVSLFWYQQALGQGPEFLTYFQNEAQLDKSGLPSDRFFAERPEGSVSTLKIQRTQQEDSAVYLCASSLVGLSTDTQYFGPGTRLTVL.

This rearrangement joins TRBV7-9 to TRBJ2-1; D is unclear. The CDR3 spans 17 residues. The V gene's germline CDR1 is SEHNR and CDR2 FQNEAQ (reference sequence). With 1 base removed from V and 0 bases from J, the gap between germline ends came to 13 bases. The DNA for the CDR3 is TGTGCCAGCAGCTTAGGTACCTACTCGAGCTCCTACAATGAGCAGTTCTTC. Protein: CASSLGTYSSSYNEQFF.

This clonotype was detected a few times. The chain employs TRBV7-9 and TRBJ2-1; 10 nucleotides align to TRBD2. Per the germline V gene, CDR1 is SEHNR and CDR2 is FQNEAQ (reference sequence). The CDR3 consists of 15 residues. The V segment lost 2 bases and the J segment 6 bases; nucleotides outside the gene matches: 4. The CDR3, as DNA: TGTGCCAGCAGCTTAACTAGCGGGGATACCAATGAGCAGTTCTTC. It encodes CASSLTSGDTNEQFF. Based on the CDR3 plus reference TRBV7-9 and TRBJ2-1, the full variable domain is DTGVSQNPRHKITKRGQNVTFRCDPISEHNRLYWYRQTLGQGPEFLTYFQNEAQLEKSRLLSDRFSAERPKGSFSTLEIQRTEQGDSAMYLCASSLTSGDTNEQFFGPGTRLTVL.

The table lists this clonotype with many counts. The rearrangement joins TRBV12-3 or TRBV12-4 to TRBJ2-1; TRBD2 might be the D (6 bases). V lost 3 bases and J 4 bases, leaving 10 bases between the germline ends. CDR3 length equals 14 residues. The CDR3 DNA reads TGTGCCAGCAGTTTGAGGGACTTTTACAATGAGCAGTTCTTC. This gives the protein CASSLRDFYNEQFF.

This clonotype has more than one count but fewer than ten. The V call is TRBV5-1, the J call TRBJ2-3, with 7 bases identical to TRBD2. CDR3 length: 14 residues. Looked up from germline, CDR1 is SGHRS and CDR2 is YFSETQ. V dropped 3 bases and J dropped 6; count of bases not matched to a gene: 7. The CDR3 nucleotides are TGCGCCAGCAGCTCGGGACTACCCGAGGATACGCAGTATTTT. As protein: CASSSGLPEDTQYF.

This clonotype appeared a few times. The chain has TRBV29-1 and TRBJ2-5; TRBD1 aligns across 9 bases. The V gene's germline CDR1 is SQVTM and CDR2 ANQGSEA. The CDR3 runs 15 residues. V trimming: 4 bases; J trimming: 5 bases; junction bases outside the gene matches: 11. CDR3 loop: CSVGSVTGGRETQYF. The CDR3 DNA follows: TGCAGCGTTGGGTCCGTCACAGGGGGCCGGGAGACCCAGTACTTC.

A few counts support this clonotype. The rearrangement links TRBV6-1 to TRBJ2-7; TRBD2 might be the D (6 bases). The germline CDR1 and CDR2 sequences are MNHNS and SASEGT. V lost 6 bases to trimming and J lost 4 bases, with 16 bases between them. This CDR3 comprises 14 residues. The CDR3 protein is CASSRRDSKYEQYF. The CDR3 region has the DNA TGTGCCAGCAGCCGCCGGGACTCAAAGTACGAGCAGTACTTC.